This record looks at one T cell receptor (beta chain) sequence and its context. Its antigen remains unidentified. This sample was included in a study of cytomegalovirus exposure and HLA in healthy donors. The CDR3 runs 13 residues. Trimming pared 8 bases from V and 4 bases from J, leaving 15 bases between. CDR1 and CDR2 (germline): SQVTM, ANQGSEA. With 60 Vbeta and 13 Jbeta primers, the PCR was carried out. Assay: immunoSEQ multiplex PCR; the TCRdb copy retains only in-frame clones and omits some. The top ten hold around 3.1% of the sample, which has about 170,000 clones, more than 60% seen once. Findings and limits, study-wide: An ancestry cluster, one associated with Asian ancestry, reportedly showed fewer N-insertions than the roughly 700-donor mean in a later analysis. The authors reported that TCR beta sequences could predict HLA-A and HLA-B alleles. These predictions were accurate for most subjects in the first cohort. The study designated about 160 TCR beta chains cytomegalovirus-associated.

Material for sequencing was PBMCs. This TCR was sampled from a female donor in good health and CMV-seronegative. The chain carries TRBV29-1 and TRBJ1-5; the D gene is possibly TRBD1 (5 bases). The CDR3 loop is CSSIGPGNQPQHF. The CDR3, as DNA: TGCAGCTCTATAGGACCAGGGAATCAGCCCCAGCATTTT.